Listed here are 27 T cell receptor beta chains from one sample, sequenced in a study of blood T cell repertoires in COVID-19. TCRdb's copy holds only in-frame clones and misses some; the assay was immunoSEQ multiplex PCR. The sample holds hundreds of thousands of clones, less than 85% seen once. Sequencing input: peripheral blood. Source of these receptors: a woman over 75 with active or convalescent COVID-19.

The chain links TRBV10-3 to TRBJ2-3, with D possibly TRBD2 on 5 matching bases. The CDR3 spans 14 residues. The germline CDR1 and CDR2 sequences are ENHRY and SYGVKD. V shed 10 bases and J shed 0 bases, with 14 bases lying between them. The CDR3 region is CASVPSTSTDTQYF. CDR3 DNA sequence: TGTGCCAGCGTACCTAGCACGAGCACAGATACGCAGTATTTT.

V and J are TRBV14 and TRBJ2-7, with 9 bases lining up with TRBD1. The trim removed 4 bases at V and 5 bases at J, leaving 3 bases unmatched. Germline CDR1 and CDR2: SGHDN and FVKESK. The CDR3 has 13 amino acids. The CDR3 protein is CASSRGQGDEQYF. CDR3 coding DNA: TGTGCCAGCAGCCGGGGACAGGGCGACGAGCAGTACTTC.

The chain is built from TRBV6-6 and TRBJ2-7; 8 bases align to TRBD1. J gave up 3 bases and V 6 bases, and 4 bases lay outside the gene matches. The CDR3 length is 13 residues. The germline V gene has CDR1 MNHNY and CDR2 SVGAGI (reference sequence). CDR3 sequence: CASRPDRGYEQYF. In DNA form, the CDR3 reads TGTGCCAGCAGGCCCGACAGGGGCTACGAGCAGTACTTC.

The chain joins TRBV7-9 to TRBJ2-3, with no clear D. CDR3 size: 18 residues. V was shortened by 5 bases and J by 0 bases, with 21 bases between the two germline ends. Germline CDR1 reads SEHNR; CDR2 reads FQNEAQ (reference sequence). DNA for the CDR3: TGTGCCAGCAGCCCTTCAGCGCGACTGGTTTCTAGCACAGATACGCAGTATTTT. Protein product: CASSPSARLVSSTDTQYF.

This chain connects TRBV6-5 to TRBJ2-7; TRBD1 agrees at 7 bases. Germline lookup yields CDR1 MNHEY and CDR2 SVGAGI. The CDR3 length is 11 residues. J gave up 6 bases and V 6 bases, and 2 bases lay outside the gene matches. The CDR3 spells CASRTGSEQYF. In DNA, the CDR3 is TGTGCCAGCAGGACAGGGAGCGAGCAGTACTTC.

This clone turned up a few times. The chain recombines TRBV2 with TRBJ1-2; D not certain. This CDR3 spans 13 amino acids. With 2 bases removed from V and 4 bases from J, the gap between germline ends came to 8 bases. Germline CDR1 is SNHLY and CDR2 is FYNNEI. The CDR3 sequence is CASSEPAVYGYTF. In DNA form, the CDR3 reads TGTGCCAGCAGTGAACCGGCGGTCTATGGCTACACCTTC.

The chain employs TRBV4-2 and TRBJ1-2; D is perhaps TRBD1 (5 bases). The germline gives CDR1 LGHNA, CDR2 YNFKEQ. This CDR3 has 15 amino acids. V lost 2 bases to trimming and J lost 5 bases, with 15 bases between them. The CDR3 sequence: CASSQLGGDVYGYTF. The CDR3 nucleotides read TGTGCCAGCAGCCAACTTGGAGGGGACGTATATGGCTACACCTTC.

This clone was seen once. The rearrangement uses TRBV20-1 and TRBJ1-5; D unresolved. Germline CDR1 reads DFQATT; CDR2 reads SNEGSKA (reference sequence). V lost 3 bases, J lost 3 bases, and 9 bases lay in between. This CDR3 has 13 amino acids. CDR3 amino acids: CSASSRFNQPQHF. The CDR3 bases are TGCAGTGCTAGTTCCCGTTTCAATCAGCCCCAGCATTTT.

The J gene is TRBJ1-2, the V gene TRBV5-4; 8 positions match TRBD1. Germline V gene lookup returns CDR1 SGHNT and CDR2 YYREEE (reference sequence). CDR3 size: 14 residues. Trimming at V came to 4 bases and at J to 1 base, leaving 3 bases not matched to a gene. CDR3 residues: CASSRGQGNYGYTF. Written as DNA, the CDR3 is TGTGCCAGCAGCCGAGGACAGGGTAACTATGGCTACACCTTC.

The CDR3 loop is CASSRLAGVVETQYF. Written as DNA, the CDR3 is TGTGCCAGCTCACGACTAGCGGGAGTAGTAGAGACCCAGTACTTC. The rearrangement links TRBV18 to TRBJ2-5; 12 bases fit TRBD2. V lost 4 bases, J lost 4 bases, and 4 bases stayed unmatched. The CDR3 spans 15 residues. The germline gives CDR1 KGHSH, CDR2 LQKENI.

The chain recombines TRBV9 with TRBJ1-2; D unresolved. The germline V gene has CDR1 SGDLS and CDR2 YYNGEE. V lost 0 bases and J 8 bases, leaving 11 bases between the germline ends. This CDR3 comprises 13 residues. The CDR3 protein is CASSVDERVGYTF. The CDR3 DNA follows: TGTGCCAGCAGCGTAGATGAGAGGGTCGGCTACACCTTC. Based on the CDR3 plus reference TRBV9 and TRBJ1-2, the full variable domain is DSGVTQTPKHLITATGQRVTLRCSPRSGDLSVYWYQQSLDQGLQFLIQYYNGEERAKGNILERFSAQQFPDLHSELNLSSLELGDSALYFCASSVDERVGYTFGSGTRLTVV.

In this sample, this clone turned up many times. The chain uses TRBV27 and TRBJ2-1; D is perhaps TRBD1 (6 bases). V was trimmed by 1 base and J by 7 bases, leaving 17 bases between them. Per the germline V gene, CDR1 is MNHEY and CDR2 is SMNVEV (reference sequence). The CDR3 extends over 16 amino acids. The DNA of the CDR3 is TGTGCCAGCAGTTTATTCTTTCAGGGGCTTGGGAATGAGCAGTTCTTC. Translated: CASSLFFQGLGNEQFF.

The chain's CDR3 is CASSLDRGGNQPQHF. The CDR3 coding sequence is TGTGCCAGCAGCTTGGACAGGGGGGGCAATCAGCCCCAGCATTTT. This chain joins TRBV7-8 and TRBJ1-5, with 10 bases lining up with TRBD1. Trimming cost V 3 bases and J 2 bases; bases outside gene matches: 1. Per the germline V gene, CDR1 is SGHVS and CDR2 is FQNEAQ. The CDR3 contains 15 residues.

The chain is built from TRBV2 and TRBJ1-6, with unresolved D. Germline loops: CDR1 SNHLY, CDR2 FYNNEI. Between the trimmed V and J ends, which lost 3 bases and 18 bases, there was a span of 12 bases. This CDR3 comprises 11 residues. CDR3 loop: CASSDAGKPHF. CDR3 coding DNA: TGTGCCAGCAGTGACGCCGGGAAGCCCCACTTT.

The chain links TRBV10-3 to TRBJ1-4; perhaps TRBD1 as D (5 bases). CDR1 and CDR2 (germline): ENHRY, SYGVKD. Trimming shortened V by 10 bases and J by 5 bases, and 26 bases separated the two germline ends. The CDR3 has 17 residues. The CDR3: CATSLVPPGQGNEKLFF. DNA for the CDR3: TGTGCCACCTCCCTGGTCCCCCCTGGTCAGGGAAATGAAAAACTGTTTTTT.

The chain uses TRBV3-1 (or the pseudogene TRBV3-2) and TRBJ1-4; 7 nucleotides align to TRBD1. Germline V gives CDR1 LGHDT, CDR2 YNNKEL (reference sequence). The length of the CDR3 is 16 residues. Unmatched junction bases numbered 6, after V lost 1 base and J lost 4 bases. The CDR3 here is CASSQAWDRFNEKLFF. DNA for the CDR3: TGTGCCAGCAGCCAAGCTTGGGACAGATTTAATGAAAAACTGTTTTTT.

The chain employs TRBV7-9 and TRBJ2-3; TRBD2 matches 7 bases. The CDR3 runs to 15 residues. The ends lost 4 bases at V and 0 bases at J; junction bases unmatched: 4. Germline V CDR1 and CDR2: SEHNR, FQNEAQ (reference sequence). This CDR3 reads CASSWLAASTDTQYF. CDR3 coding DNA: TGTGCCAGCAGCTGGCTAGCGGCTAGCACAGATACGCAGTATTTT.

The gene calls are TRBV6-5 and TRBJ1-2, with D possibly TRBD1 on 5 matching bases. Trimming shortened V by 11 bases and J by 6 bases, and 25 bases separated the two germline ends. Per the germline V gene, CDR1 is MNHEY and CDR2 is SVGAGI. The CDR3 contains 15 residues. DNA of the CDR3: TGTGCCGGACGAAGGGAGGGGCTTGGCCAGCATGGCTACACCTTC. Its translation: CAGRREGLGQHGYTF.

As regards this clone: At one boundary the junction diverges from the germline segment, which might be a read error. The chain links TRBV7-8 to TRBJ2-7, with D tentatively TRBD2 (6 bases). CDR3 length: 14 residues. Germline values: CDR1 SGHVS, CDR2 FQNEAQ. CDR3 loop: CASSLGTSSHEQYF. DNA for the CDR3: TGTGCCAGCAGCTTAGGCACTAGCTCCCACGAGCAGTACTTC.

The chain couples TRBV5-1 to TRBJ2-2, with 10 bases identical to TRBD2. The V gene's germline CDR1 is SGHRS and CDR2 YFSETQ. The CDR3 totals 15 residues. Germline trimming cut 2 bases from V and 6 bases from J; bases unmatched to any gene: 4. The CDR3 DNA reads TGCGCCAGCAGCTTCCTAGCGGGAGCTCCCGGGGAGCTGTTTTTT. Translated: CASSFLAGAPGELFF.

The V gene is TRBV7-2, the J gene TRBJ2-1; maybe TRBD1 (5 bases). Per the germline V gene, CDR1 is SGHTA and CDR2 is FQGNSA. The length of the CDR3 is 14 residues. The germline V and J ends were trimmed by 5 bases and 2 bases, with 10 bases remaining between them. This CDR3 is CASSTSTAYNEQFF. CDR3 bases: TGTGCCAGCAGCACTTCGACAGCCTACAATGAGCAGTTCTTC.

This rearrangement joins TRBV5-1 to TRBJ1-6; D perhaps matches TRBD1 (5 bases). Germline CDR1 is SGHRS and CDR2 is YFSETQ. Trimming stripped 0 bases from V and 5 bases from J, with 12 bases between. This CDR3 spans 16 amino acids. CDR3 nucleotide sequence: TGCGCCAGCAGCTTGGGTGCCGGGGGGAATAATTCACCCCTCCACTTT. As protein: CASSLGAGGNNSPLHF.

The CDR3 here is CASSPLGQLSYNEQFF. In nucleotides, the CDR3 is TGTGCCAGCAGCCCCTTGGGACAGCTCTCCTACAATGAGCAGTTCTTC. The chain has TRBV6-6 and TRBJ2-1; TRBD1 aligns across 7 bases. Germline values: CDR1 MNHNY, CDR2 SVGAGI (reference sequence). V was clipped by 6 bases and J by 0 bases; unmatched bases: 8. There are 16 residues in the CDR3.

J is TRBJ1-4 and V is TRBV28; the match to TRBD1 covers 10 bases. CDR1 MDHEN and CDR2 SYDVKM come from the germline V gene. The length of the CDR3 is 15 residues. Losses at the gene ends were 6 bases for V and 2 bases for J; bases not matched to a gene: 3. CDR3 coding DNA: TGTGCCAGCAGACCGACAGGGGGCACTAATGAAAAACTGTTTTTT. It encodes CASRPTGGTNEKLFF.

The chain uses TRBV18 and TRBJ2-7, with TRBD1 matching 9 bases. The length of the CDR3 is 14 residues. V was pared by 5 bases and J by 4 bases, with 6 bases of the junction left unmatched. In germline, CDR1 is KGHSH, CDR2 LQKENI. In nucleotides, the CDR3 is TGTGCCAGCTCATCGAGGACAGGGGAATACGAGCAGTACTTC. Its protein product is CASSSRTGEYEQYF. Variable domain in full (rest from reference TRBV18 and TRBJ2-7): NAGVMQNPRHLVRRRGQEARLRCSPMKGHSHVYWYRQLPEEGLKFMVYLQKENIIDESGMPKERFSAEFPKEGPSILRIQQVVRGDSAAYFCASSSRTGEYEQYFGPGTRLTVT.

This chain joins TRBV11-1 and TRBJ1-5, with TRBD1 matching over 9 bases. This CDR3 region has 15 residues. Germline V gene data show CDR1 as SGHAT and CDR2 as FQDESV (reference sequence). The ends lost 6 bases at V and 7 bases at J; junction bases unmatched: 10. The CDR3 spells CASSPGQGREQPQHF. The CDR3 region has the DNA TGTGCCAGCAGTCCGGGACAGGGTCGGGAGCAGCCCCAGCATTTT.

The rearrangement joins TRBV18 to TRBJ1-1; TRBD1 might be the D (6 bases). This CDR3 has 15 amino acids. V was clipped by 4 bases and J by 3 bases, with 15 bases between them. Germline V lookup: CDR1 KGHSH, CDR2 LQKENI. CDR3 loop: CASSRLQGEDTEAFF. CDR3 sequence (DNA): TGTGCCAGCTCACGCCTACAGGGTGAGGACACTGAAGCTTTCTTT. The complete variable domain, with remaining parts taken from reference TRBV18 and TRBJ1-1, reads NAGVMQNPRHLVRRRGQEARLRCSPMKGHSHVYWYRQLPEEGLKFMVYLQKENIIDESGMPKERFSAEFPKEGPSILRIQQVVRGDSAAYFCASSRLQGEDTEAFFGQGTRLTVV.